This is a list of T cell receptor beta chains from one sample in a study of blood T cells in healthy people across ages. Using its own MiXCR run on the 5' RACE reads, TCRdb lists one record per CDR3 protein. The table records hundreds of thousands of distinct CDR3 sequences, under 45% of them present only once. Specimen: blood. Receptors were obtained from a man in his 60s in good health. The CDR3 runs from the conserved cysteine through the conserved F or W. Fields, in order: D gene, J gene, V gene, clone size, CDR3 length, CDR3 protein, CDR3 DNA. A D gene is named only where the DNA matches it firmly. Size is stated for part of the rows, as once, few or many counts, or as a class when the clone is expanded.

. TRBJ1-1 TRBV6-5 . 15 CASRLRQEMDTEAFF TGTGCCAGCAGGCTAAGACAGGAGATGGACACTGAAGCTTTCTTT
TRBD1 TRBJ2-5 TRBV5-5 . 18 CASSFDVTGGKSRETQYF TGTGCCAGCAGCTTCGACGTTACAGGGGGCAAGTCCCGCGAGACCCAGTACTTC
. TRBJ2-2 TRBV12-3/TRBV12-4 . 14 CASSPTGSTGELFF TGTGCCAGCAGTCCTACAGGGTCCACCGGGGAGCTGTTTTTT
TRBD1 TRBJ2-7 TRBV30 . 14 CAWIKQGASYEQYF TGTGCCTGGATTAAACAGGGGGCCTCCTACGAGCAGTACTTC
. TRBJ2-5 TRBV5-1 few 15 CASSLGGDTGQTQYF TGCGCCAGCAGCTTGGGGGGCGACACCGGGCAGACCCAGTACTTC
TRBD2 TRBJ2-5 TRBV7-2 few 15 CASSLGVGGGETQYF TGTGCCAGCAGCTTAGGAGTGGGGGGGGGAGAGACCCAGTACTTC
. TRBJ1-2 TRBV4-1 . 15 CASSQEATVPNGYTF TGCGCCAGCAGCCAAGAAGCGACAGTCCCGAATGGCTACACCTTC
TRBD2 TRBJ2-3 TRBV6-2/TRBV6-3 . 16 CASQPSGGFSTDMQYF TGTGCCAGCCAACCCAGCGGGGGGTTTAGCACAGATATGCAGTATTTT
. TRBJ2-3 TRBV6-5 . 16 CASSYLWGTSTDTQYF TGTGCCAGCAGTTACTTATGGGGTACTAGCACAGATACGCAGTATTTT
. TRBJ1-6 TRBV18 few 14 CASSPTDYNSPLHF TGTGCCAGCTCACCGACGGATTATAATTCACCCCTCCACTTT
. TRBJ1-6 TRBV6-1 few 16 CASSVRPGTNNSPLHF TGTGCCAGCAGCGTCCGACCGGGAACTAACAATTCACCCCTCCACTTT
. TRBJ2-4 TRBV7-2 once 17 CAGSSSPGLLAKNIRYF TGTGCCGGCAGCTCCTCCCCAGGGTTACTAGCCAAAAACATTCGGTACTTC
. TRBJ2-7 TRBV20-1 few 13 CSARVRHSYEQYF TGCAGTGCTAGAGTACGGCACTCCTACGAGCAGTACTTC
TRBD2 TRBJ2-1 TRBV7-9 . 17 CASSPPVSGGGYNEQFF TGTGCCAGCAGCCCCCCGGTGTCCGGGGGGGGCTACAATGAGCAGTTCTTC
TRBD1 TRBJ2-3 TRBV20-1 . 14 CSASDRVGTDTQYF TGCAGTGCTTCGGACAGGGTAGGAACAGATACGCAGTATTTT
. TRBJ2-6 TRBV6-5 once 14 CASNPGYGANVLTF TGTGCCAGCAATCCAGGGTATGGGGCCAACGTCCTGACTTTC
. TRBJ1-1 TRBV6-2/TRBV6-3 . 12 CASHKGLYEAFF TGTGCCAGCCACAAAGGACTCTATGAAGCTTTCTTT
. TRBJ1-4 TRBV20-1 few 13 CSARDITGGKLFF TGCAGTGCTAGAGACATCACCGGGGGTAAACTGTTTTTT
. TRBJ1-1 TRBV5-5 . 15 CASSLAPDMNTEAFF TGTGCCAGCAGCTTGGCCCCGGACATGAACACTGAAGCTTTCTTT
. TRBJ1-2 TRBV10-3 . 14 CAISDFAGEHGYTF TGTGCCATCAGTGATTTTGCGGGGGAACATGGCTACACCTTC
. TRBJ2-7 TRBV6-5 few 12 CASSSRWRVQYF TGTGCCAGCAGTAGCCGCTGGAGGGTGCAGTACTTC
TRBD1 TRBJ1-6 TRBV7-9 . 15 CASSASGQGTSPLHF TGTGCCAGCAGTGCCTCGGGACAGGGTACTTCACCCCTCCACTTT
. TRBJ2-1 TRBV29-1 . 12 CSVERTGDEQFF TGCAGCGTTGAACGTACAGGTGATGAGCAGTTCTTC
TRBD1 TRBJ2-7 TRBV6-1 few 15 CASRPGQGSSYEQYF TGTGCCAGCCGCCCGGGACAGGGGAGCTCCTACGAGCAGTACTTC
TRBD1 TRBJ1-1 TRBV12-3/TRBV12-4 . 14 CVSRPQGADTEAFF TGTGTCAGCAGGCCGCAGGGGGCCGACACTGAAGCTTTCTTT
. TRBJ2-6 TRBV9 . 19 CASSVATGATFSGANVLTF TGTGCCAGCAGCGTAGCTACGGGCGCTACCTTCTCTGGGGCCAACGTCCTGACTTTC
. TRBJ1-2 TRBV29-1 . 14 CSVEDLPGGGGYTF TGCAGCGTTGAAGATCTTCCCGGGGGCGGTGGCTACACCTTC
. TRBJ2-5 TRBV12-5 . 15 CASGMGTKGGETQYF TGTGCTAGTGGAATGGGGACCAAGGGAGGAGAGACCCAGTACTTC
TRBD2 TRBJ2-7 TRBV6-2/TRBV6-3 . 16 CASSLPKGRGVDEQYF TGTGCCAGCAGTTTACCTAAGGGGAGGGGAGTTGACGAGCAGTACTTC
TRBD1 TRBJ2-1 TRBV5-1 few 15 CASSLLGQGAREQFF TGCGCCAGCAGCTTGCTCGGACAGGGGGCGAGGGAGCAGTTCTTC
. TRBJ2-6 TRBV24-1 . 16 CATNCLLVSGANVLTF TGTGCCACTAACTGTCTTCTAGTCTCTGGGGCCAACGTCCTGACTTTC
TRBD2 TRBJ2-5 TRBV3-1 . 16 CASSQEVAGGLETQYF TGTGCCAGCAGCCAAGAGGTGGCGGGGGGGCTTGAGACCCAGTACTTC
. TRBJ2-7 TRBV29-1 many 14 CSVVPRENLREQYF TGCAGCGTCGTGCCCCGGGAAAATTTGCGCGAGCAGTACTTC
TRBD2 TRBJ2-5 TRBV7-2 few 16 CASSLRLAGGRQEQYF TGTGCCAGCAGCCTGCGACTAGCGGGGGGCCGCCAGGAGCAGTACTTC
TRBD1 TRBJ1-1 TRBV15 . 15 CATSTRTGQNTEAFF TGTGCCACCAGCACCCGGACAGGGCAGAACACTGAAGCTTTCTTT
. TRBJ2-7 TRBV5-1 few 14 CASSPGVLPYEQYF TGCGCCAGCAGCCCGGGGGTCCTTCCCTACGAGCAGTACTTC
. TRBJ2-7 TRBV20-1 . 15 CSARDNGAYRYEQYF TGCAGTGCTAGAGATAACGGGGCCTACCGGTACGAGCAGTACTTC
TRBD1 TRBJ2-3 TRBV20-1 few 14 CSARKTGGIDTQYF TGCAGTGCTAGAAAAACAGGGGGCATAGATACGCAGTATTTT